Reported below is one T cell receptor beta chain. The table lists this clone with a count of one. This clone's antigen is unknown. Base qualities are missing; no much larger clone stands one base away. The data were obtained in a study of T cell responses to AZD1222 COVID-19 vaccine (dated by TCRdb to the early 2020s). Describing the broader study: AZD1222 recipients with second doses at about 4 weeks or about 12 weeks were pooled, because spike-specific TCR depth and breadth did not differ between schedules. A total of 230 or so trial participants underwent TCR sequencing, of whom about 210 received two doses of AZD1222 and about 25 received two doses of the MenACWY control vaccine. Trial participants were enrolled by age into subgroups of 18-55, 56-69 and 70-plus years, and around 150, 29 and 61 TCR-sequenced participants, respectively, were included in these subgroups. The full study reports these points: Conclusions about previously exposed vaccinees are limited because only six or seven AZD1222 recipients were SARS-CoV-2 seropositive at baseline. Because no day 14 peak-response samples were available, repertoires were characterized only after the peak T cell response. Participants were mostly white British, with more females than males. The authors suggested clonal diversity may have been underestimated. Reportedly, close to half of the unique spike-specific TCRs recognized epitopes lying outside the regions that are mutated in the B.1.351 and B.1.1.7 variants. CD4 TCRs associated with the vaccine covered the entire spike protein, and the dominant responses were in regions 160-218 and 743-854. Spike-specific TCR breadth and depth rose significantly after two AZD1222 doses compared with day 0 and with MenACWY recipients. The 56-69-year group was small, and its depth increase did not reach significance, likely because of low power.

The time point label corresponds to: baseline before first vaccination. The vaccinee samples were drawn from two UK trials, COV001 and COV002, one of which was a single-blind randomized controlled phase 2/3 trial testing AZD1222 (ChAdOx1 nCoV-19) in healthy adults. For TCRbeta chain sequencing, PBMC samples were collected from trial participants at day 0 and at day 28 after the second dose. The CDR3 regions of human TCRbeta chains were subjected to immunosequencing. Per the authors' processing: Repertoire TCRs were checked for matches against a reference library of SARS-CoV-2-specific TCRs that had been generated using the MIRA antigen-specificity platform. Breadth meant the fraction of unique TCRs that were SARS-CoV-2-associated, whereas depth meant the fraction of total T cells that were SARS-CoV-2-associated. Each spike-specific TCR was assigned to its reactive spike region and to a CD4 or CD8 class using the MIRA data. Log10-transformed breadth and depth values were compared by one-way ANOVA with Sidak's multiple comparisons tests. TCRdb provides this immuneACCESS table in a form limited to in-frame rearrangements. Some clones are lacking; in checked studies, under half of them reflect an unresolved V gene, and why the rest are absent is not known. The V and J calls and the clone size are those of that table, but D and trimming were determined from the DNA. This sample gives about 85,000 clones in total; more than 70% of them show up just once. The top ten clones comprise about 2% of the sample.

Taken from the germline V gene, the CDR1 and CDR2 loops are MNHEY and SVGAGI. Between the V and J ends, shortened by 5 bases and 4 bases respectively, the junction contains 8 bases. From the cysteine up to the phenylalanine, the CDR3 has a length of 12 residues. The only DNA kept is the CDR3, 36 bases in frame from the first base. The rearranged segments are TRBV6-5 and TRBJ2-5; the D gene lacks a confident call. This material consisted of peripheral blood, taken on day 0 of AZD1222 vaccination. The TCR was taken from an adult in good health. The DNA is TGTGCCAGCAGTAATTCGGGAGAGACCCAGTACTTC. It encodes CASSNSGETQYF.